What follows are 2 T cell receptor beta chains derived from one specimen sequenced in a study of blood T cell repertoires in COVID-19. Profiling relied on immunoSEQ multiplex PCR, and the TCRdb table lists in-frame clones only, not all of them. The sample includes fewer than 200,000 clones, almost 80% seen only once; the top ten take roughly 17%. Sequencing was performed on PBMCs or T cells enriched from blood (not recorded which). The source is a woman between 45 and 65 years old who had recovered from COVID-19.

V gene TRBV7-8 combines with J gene TRBJ1-5, with D possibly TRBD1 on 5 matching bases. Trimming removed 1 base at V and 5 bases at J, with 6 bases between. Germline V gene lookup returns CDR1 SGHVS and CDR2 FQNEAQ. The CDR3 has 13 amino acids. The chain's CDR3 is CASSLGGDQPQHF. The CDR3 region has the DNA TGTGCCAGCAGCTTAGGGGGGGATCAGCCCCAGCATTTT.

The rearrangement links TRBV9 to TRBJ1-4; D ambiguous. This CDR3 contains 14 residues. The germline V and J ends were trimmed by 0 bases and 6 bases, with 9 bases remaining between them. The V gene's germline CDR1 is SGDLS and CDR2 YYNGEE. The CDR3 nucleotides are TGTGCCAGCAGCGTAGGTGTATCAGATGAAAAACTGTTTTTT. It encodes CASSVGVSDEKLFF.